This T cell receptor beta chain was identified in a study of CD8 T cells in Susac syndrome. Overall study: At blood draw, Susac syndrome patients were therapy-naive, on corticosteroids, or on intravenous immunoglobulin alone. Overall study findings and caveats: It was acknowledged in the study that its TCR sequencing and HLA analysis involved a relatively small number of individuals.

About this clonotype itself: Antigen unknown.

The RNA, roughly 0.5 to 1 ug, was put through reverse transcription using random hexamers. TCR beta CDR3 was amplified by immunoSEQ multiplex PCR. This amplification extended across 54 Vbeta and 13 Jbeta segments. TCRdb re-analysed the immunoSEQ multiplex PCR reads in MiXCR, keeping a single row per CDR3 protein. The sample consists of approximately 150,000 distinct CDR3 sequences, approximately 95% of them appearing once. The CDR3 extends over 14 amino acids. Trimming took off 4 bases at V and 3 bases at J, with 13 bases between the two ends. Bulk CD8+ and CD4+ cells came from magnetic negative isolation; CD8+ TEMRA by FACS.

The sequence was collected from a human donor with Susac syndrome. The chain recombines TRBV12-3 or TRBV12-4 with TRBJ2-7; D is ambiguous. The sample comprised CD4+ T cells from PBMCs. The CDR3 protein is CASSSPPELYEQYF. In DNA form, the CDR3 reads TGTGCCAGCAGTTCCCCCCCGGAGCTCTACGAGCAGTACTTC.